The sequence of this T cell receptor beta chain was determined in a study of blood T cell repertoires in COVID-19. Study information: There were acute and convalescent COVID-19 samples, and they came from the United States, Italy and Spain. From T cells, B-cell-depleted T cells, or PBMCs came the material, which was cDNA or gDNA.

CDR3 length: 15 amino acids. The germline V gene encodes CDR1 SGHNT and CDR2 YYREEE (reference sequence). V was pared by 3 bases and J by 2 bases, with 13 bases between. As processed by the authors: Using reference gene primer amplification, nucleated cell counts were estimated. Clones were read by immunoSEQ multiplex PCR, and TCRdb kept only the in-frame ones, dropping some. V and J calls and clone size come straight from that table; D and trimming were deduced from the DNA. The data contain 170,000 or so clones, 80% of them seen just once; the ten biggest clones take up 5% to 8.5%. The receptor was derived from a man in his 70s with active or convalescent COVID-19. The chain is built from TRBV5-4 and TRBJ2-3; perhaps TRBD2 as D (6 bases). Sequenced input: peripheral blood. CDR3 sequence reads: CASSSTRDSTDTQYF. The CDR3 DNA follows: TGTGCCAGCAGCTCAACGAGGGACTCCACAGATACGCAGTATTTT.